This is a list of T cell receptor beta chains from one sample in a study of T-cell memory formation after mild COVID-19. TCRdb reanalysed the 5' RACE reads using MiXCR and keeps one entry per CDR3 protein. The sample gives fewer than 450,000 distinct CDR3 sequences, roughly 21% of which show up once; roughly an eighth is in the top ten. Sequencing was performed on PBMCs or a T cell subset sorted from them (not recorded which). Every receptor here comes from an adult woman who had mild COVID-19 (a few samples of this study predate the infection). Cell type and time point are not known. The CDR3 runs from the conserved cysteine through the conserved F or W. The D gene is left open where the match is weak. Part of the rows lack a size; the others show once, few, many or a class for expanded clones.

v_call: TRBV12-3/TRBV12-4
j_call: TRBJ1-4
clone_size: -
d_call: -
cdr3_aa: CASRDLAGGTNEKLFF
cdr3_nt: TGTGCCAGCAGAGATCTGGCCGGGGGCACTAATGAAAAACTGTTTTTT

v_call: TRBV5-4
j_call: TRBJ2-2
clone_size: -
d_call: TRBD2
cdr3_aa: CASSLPSGGASGELFF
cdr3_nt: TGTGCCAGCAGCTTGCCTAGCGGGGGGGCCTCCGGGGAGCTGTTTTTT

v_call: TRBV6-5
j_call: TRBJ2-1
clone_size: many
d_call: -
cdr3_aa: CASSTDRISYNEQFF
cdr3_nt: TGTGCCAGCAGTACCGACAGGATTTCATACAATGAGCAGTTCTTC

v_call: TRBV19
j_call: TRBJ1-2
clone_size: few
d_call: TRBD1
cdr3_aa: CASSISPGRTGWGLYGYTF
cdr3_nt: TGTGCCAGTAGTATCAGCCCGGGAAGGACAGGCTGGGGATTATATGGCTACACCTTC

v_call: TRBV20-1
j_call: TRBJ2-1
clone_size: few
d_call: -
cdr3_aa: CSTKARGPAGVEQFF
cdr3_nt: TGCAGCACGAAGGCCCGGGGGCCTGCGGGGGTTGAGCAGTTCTTC

v_call: TRBV6-2/TRBV6-3
j_call: TRBJ2-7
clone_size: -
d_call: -
cdr3_aa: CASNPGTSPYEQYF
cdr3_nt: TGTGCCAGCAATCCCGGGACTTCGCCCTACGAGCAGTACTTC

v_call: TRBV5-4
j_call: TRBJ1-6
clone_size: few
d_call: TRBD1
cdr3_aa: CASSSGTGSRSPLHF
cdr3_nt: TGTGCCAGCAGCTCTGGGACAGGGAGTAGATCACCCCTCCACTTT

v_call: TRBV27
j_call: TRBJ2-3
clone_size: few
d_call: -
cdr3_aa: CASSVLGLRDTDTQYF
cdr3_nt: TGTGCCAGCAGTGTCCTAGGGCTCAGGGACACAGATACGCAGTATTTT

v_call: TRBV18
j_call: TRBJ2-1
clone_size: -
d_call: -
cdr3_aa: CASSPTQGTYNEQFF
cdr3_nt: TGTGCCAGCTCACCCACACAGGGAACCTACAATGAGCAGTTCTTC

v_call: TRBV27
j_call: TRBJ2-7
clone_size: -
d_call: -
cdr3_aa: CASSLAGPTYEQYF
cdr3_nt: TGTGCCAGCAGTTTAGCGGGACCTACCTACGAGCAGTACTTC

v_call: TRBV24-1
j_call: TRBJ2-1
clone_size: -
d_call: -
cdr3_aa: CATSDLSGWDEQFF
cdr3_nt: TGTGCCACCAGTGATTTGAGCGGGTGGGATGAGCAGTTCTTC

v_call: TRBV12-3/TRBV12-4
j_call: TRBJ2-3
clone_size: few
d_call: TRBD2
cdr3_aa: CASSFIPLGSGGGEDTQYF
cdr3_nt: TGTGCCAGCAGTTTCATCCCCCTGGGGAGCGGGGGGGGCGAAGATACGCAGTATTTT

v_call: TRBV7-9
j_call: TRBJ1-1
clone_size: -
d_call: -
cdr3_aa: CASRDSTGNTEAFF
cdr3_nt: TGTGCCAGCAGGGATTCGACAGGGAACACTGAAGCTTTCTTT

v_call: TRBV6-6
j_call: TRBJ1-2
clone_size: -
d_call: TRBD1
cdr3_aa: CDSSSTGDYGYTF
cdr3_nt: TGTGACAGCAGTTCAACAGGGGACTATGGCTACACCTTC

v_call: TRBV12-3/TRBV12-4
j_call: TRBJ1-1
clone_size: -
d_call: -
cdr3_aa: CASSRSVNTEAFF
cdr3_nt: TGTGCCAGCAGTCGATCGGTGAACACTGAAGCTTTCTTT

v_call: TRBV6-2/TRBV6-3
j_call: TRBJ2-7
clone_size: -
d_call: -
cdr3_aa: CASSYASSYEQYF
cdr3_nt: TGTGCCAGCAGTTACGCAAGCTCCTACGAGCAGTACTTC

v_call: TRBV6-5
j_call: TRBJ2-7
clone_size: -
d_call: -
cdr3_aa: CASRPGKGAAYEQYF
cdr3_nt: TGTGCCAGCAGGCCCGGGAAGGGTGCAGCTTACGAGCAGTACTTC